These T cell receptor beta chains were read from a single sample in a study of blood T cell repertoires in COVID-19. Using immunoSEQ multiplex PCR, the repertoire was profiled, and TCRdb retains in-frame clones only, with some absent. The data contain 200,000 to 300,000 clones, approximately 90% of them singletons. Sequenced sample: PBMCs or T cells enriched from blood (not recorded which). The source is a woman in her twenties or thirties who had recovered from COVID-19. Both conserved end residues are part of each CDR3. A D gene is named only where the DNA matches it firmly. For some rows the clone size is stated as once, few or many, or as a class when expanded; others skip it.

CASSLWDRPNQPQHF	TGTGCCAGCAGCTTGTGGGACAGGCCCAATCAGCCCCAGCATTTT	TRBD1	-	TRBV5-6	TRBJ1-5
CASSLLTTGKGNTIYF	TGTGCCAGCAGCTTACTAACAACAGGGAAAGGAAACACCATATATTTT	-	-	TRBV7-2	TRBJ1-3
CASSKEPIWGAGELFF	TGTGCCAGCAGCAAGGAACCCATTTGGGGGGCCGGGGAGCTGTTTTTT	-	-	TRBV21-1	TRBJ2-2
CASTPFPGEETQYF	TGCGCCAGCACCCCGTTTCCCGGGGAAGAGACCCAGTACTTC	-	-	TRBV5-1	TRBJ2-5
CASSLDPRGDQPQHF	TGTGCCAGCAGCTTAGACCCCAGGGGCGATCAGCCCCAGCATTTT	-	-	TRBV7-2	TRBJ1-5
CASSPPSEWYQETQYF	TGTGCCAGCTCACCACCGTCAGAATGGTACCAAGAGACCCAGTACTTC	-	-	TRBV18	TRBJ2-5
CASSRPGQSGTYEQYF	TGTGCCAGCAGCCGCCCCGGTCAGTCGGGAACCTACGAGCAGTACTTC	-	-	TRBV11-1	TRBJ2-7
CASRDDSTTLNEQFF	TGTGCCAGCAGGGATGACAGCACCACACTCAATGAGCAGTTCTTC	-	-	TRBV2	TRBJ2-1
CASSMKSGTSGPEYF	TGTGCCAGCAGCATGAAATCCGGGACTAGCGGGCCCGAGTACTTC	TRBD2	-	TRBV5-4	TRBJ2-7
CASSPDRFGYTF	TGCGCCAGCAGCCCCGACAGGTTCGGCTACACCTTC	-	-	TRBV4-1	TRBJ1-2
CSARDRGEQFF	TGCAGTGCTAGAGATAGAGGGGAGCAGTTCTTC	-	-	TRBV20-1	TRBJ2-1
CASSYFSDSPLHF	TGTGCCAGCAGTTATTTCAGCGATTCACCCCTCCACTTT	-	-	TRBV6-5	TRBJ1-6
CASSILGTSGRGEQFF	TGTGCCAGCAGCATACTCGGGACTAGCGGGAGAGGTGAGCAGTTCTTC	TRBD2	-	TRBV9	TRBJ2-1
CASSYVGLNTEAFF	TGTGCCAGCAGTTACGTGGGCTTGAACACTGAAGCTTTCTTT	-	-	TRBV6-5	TRBJ1-1
CAIEESYEQYF	TGTGCAATCGAGGAAAGCTACGAGCAGTACTTC	-	-	TRBV28	TRBJ2-7
CASSSGWGAMNTEAFF	TGTGCCAGCTCCTCCGGGTGGGGCGCGATGAACACTGAAGCTTTCTTT	-	-	TRBV28	TRBJ1-1
CASANRGEVEKLFF	TGTGCCAGTGCAAACCGGGGGGAGGTTGAAAAACTGTTTTTT	-	-	TRBV28	TRBJ1-4
CASSWGPRQPQHF	TGTGCCAGTAGTTGGGGGCCTCGCCAGCCCCAGCATTTT	-	few	TRBV19	TRBJ1-5
CASSLGGTNEKLFF	TGTGCCAGCAGCCTCGGGGGAACTAATGAAAAACTGTTTTTT	-	-	TRBV3-1/TRBV3-2	TRBJ1-4
CASSYTGVRSPLHF	TGTGCCAGCAGTTATACCGGGGTGAGGTCACCCCTCCACTTT	-	once	TRBV6-2/TRBV6-3	TRBJ1-6
CASSRSQGIFMNTEAFF	TGCGCCAGCAGCCGGTCCCAGGGTATTTTCATGAACACTGAAGCTTTCTTT	-	medium-sized	TRBV4-3	TRBJ1-1
CASSTDRNQPQHF	TGTGCCAGTAGTACGGACAGAAATCAGCCCCAGCATTTT	-	-	TRBV19	TRBJ1-5
CASSLLANTGELFF	TGTGCCAGCAGCTTACTAGCGAACACCGGGGAGCTGTTTTTT	-	-	TRBV7-8	TRBJ2-2
CASSPSSGNEQFF	TGTGCCAGTAGTCCCTCTAGTGGCAATGAGCAGTTCTTC	-	-	TRBV19	TRBJ2-1
CASKGGKTSGNEQFF	TGTGCCAGCAAGGGCGGGAAGACTTCCGGCAATGAGCAGTTCTTC	-	-	TRBV14	TRBJ2-1
CASSLGTGAEQYF	TGTGCCAGCAGTTTAGGGACAGGGGCCGAGCAGTACTTC	TRBD1	-	TRBV27	TRBJ2-7
CASSFVYGAAGRGYTF	TGTGCCAGCAGCTTTGTTTATGGGGCCGCCGGTCGGGGCTACACCTTC	-	-	TRBV5-4	TRBJ1-2
CASSPGGGYYGYTF	TGTGCCAGCAGCCCGGGGGGGGGATACTATGGCTACACCTTC	-	-	TRBV27	TRBJ1-2
CASSYLSTGVLF	TGTGCCAGCAGCTATTTGTCGACAGGGGTGCTCTTC	TRBD1	-	TRBV7-9	TRBJ2-1
CASSYSGQHSPLHF	TGTGCCAGCAGTTACTCGGGACAGCATTCACCCCTCCACTTT	TRBD1	-	TRBV6-6	TRBJ1-6
CASARRGRHEQFF	TGTGCCAGTGCTCGTCGAGGGCGGCATGAGCAGTTCTTC	-	-	TRBV6-5	TRBJ2-1
CASSVTGYGYTF	TGTGCCAGCAGCGTTACGGGATATGGCTACACCTTC	-	-	TRBV9	TRBJ1-2
CASITGQDNQPQHF	TGTGCCAGCATTACCGGACAGGATAATCAGCCCCAGCATTTT	TRBD1	-	TRBV6-5	TRBJ1-5
CASSIGQGVYSNQPQHF	TGTGCCAGTAGTATTGGACAGGGGGTTTATTCGAATCAGCCCCAGCATTTT	TRBD1	-	TRBV19	TRBJ1-5
CASSLGGQGARGYTF	TGTGCCAGCAGCTTAGGGGGACAGGGGGCGCGCGGCTACACCTTC	TRBD1	-	TRBV7-2	TRBJ1-2
CSVGGGAEGYTF	TGCAGCGTTGGGGGAGGGGCGGAAGGCTACACCTTC	-	-	TRBV29-1	TRBJ1-2
CASSSFRDRGLNTF	TGTGCCAGCAGCTCATTCCGGGACAGGGGGCTGAATACCTTC	TRBD1	-	TRBV5-8	TRBJ1-2
CASSYDGGSPHEQYF	TGTGCCAGCAGTTACGATGGCGGGAGCCCCCACGAGCAGTACTTC	TRBD2	once	TRBV6-5	TRBJ2-7
CSVELTYEQYF	TGCAGCGTTGAACTGACTTACGAGCAGTACTTC	-	-	TRBV29-1	TRBJ2-7
CASNRGDRGYTGELFF	TGTGCCAGCAACCGGGGGGACAGGGGTTACACCGGGGAGCTGTTTTTT	TRBD1	-	TRBV19	TRBJ2-2
CASSYGQVERF	TGTGCCAGCAGTTACGGACAGGTGGAACGATTT	TRBD1	-	TRBV2	TRBJ1-1
CASSLDSKQPQHF	TGTGCCAGCAGTTTAGACAGTAAACAGCCCCAGCATTTT	-	-	TRBV12-3/TRBV12-4	TRBJ1-5
CAISVRLGNTEAFF	TGTGCCATCAGTGTTCGACTAGGAAACACTGAAGCTTTCTTT	-	once	TRBV10-3	TRBJ1-1
CASSVGEGANSPLHF	TGTGCCAGCAGCGTAGGGGAGGGCGCCAATTCACCCCTCCACTTT	-	-	TRBV9	TRBJ1-6
CASSQTGGRDEKLFF	TGCGCCAGCAGCCAAACAGGGGGCAGGGATGAAAAACTGTTTTTT	TRBD1	-	TRBV4-1	TRBJ1-4
CASSVGGTSLYEQYF	TGTGCCAGCAGCGTAGGGGGGACTAGTCTCTACGAGCAGTACTTC	TRBD2	-	TRBV9	TRBJ2-7
CASSAAAAQNYGYTF	TGTGCCAGCAGCGCGGCGGCAGCGCAAAACTATGGCTACACCTTC	-	-	TRBV5-4	TRBJ1-2
CASSHWRGRRGGGQETQYF	TGTGCCAGCAGCCACTGGCGCGGGAGGAGGGGAGGGGGCCAAGAGACCCAGTACTTC	TRBD2	-	TRBV3-1/TRBV3-2	TRBJ2-5
CASSLQLGGPEQYF	TGTGCCAGCAGCTTACAGCTAGGGGGCCCCGAGCAGTACTTC	TRBD1	-	TRBV11-2	TRBJ2-7
CASRPSSLDRDKAFF	TGTGCCAGCCGTCCTTCCTCTTTGGACAGGGACAAAGCTTTCTTT	TRBD1	-	TRBV9	TRBJ1-1
CASSASMGGYNSPLHF	TGTGCCAGCAGCGCTAGTATGGGGGGTTATAATTCACCCCTCCACTTT	-	once	TRBV7-9	TRBJ1-6
CASSREGVAGNSPLHF	TGTGCCAGCAGTCGTGAAGGGGTTGCTGGTAATTCACCCCTCCACTTT	-	-	TRBV28	TRBJ1-6
CASGTATDTQYF	TGTGCCAGTGGGACAGCCACAGATACGCAGTATTTT	TRBD1	-	TRBV19	TRBJ2-3
CASSPRTDTQYF	TGTGCCAGCAGTCCCCGGACAGATACGCAGTATTTT	-	-	TRBV6-2/TRBV6-3	TRBJ2-3
CASSPPSADTQYF	TGTGCCAGCTCACCACCGTCGGCAGATACGCAGTATTTT	-	-	TRBV18	TRBJ2-3